A selection of T cell receptor beta chains follows, all from one sample in a study of blood T cell repertoires in COVID-19. Libraries were prepared by immunoSEQ multiplex PCR; TCRdb keeps only in-frame clonotypes and omits some of them. The table includes about 39,000 clones, about 85% detected once. The sequencing sample was made of peripheral blood. Every receptor here comes from a man aged 55 to 69 with acute or convalescent COVID-19. Each CDR3 is given with its conserved first and last residue. Each record gives: CDR3 length, clone size, D gene, V gene, J gene, CDR3 protein, CDR3 DNA. D genes are given only for firm matches. Not every row has a clone size; where given, it reads once, few, many or a size class.

length: 16; size: few; D: TRBD1; V: TRBV4-1; J: TRBJ1-5; CDR3: CASATGTDYSNQPQHF; DNA: TGCGCCAGCGCGACCGGGACAGATTATAGCAATCAGCCCCAGCATTTT
length: 15; size: -; D: TRBD2; V: TRBV7-3; J: TRBJ2-1; CDR3: CASSRSSGVYDEQFF; DNA: TGTGCCAGCAGCCGATCTAGCGGGGTCTATGATGAGCAGTTCTTC
length: 13; size: once; D: TRBD2; V: TRBV20-1; J: TRBJ2-7; CDR3: CSASGTSGYEQYF; DNA: TGCAGTGCTAGTGGGACTAGCGGGTACGAGCAGTACTTC
length: 17; size: -; D: TRBD1; V: TRBV27; J: TRBJ1-5; CDR3: CASSREGQGTSNQPQHF; DNA: TGTGCCAGCAGTCGCGAAGGACAGGGGACTAGCAATCAGCCCCAGCATTTT
length: 17; size: -; D: TRBD1; V: TRBV7-8; J: TRBJ2-7; CDR3: CASSLAGRDRGNYEQYF; DNA: TGTGCCAGCAGCTTAGCCGGACGGGACAGGGGTAACTACGAGCAGTACTTC
length: 13; size: -; D: -; V: TRBV7-9; J: TRBJ1-1; CDR3: CASTLEVRTEAFF; DNA: TGTGCCAGCACCCTTGAGGTGCGCACTGAAGCTTTCTTT
length: 15; size: -; D: TRBD1; V: TRBV9; J: TRBJ2-5; CDR3: CASSPRTGTQETQYF; DNA: TGTGCCAGCAGCCCCCGGACAGGGACCCAAGAGACCCAGTACTTC
length: 15; size: -; D: TRBD1; V: TRBV5-4; J: TRBJ1-1; CDR3: CASSLPGTANTEAFF; DNA: TGTGCCAGCAGTCTTCCTGGGACAGCGAACACTGAAGCTTTCTTT
length: 14; size: once; D: -; V: TRBV4-2; J: TRBJ1-5; CDR3: CASSQVGFGSAQHF; DNA: TGTGCCAGCAGCCAAGTCGGGTTTGGGTCGGCCCAGCATTTT
length: 16; size: -; D: -; V: TRBV13; J: TRBJ2-7; CDR3: CASSAKTSRENYEQYF; DNA: TGTGCCAGCAGCGCAAAAACGTCCAGGGAAAACTACGAGCAGTACTTC
length: 16; size: -; D: -; V: TRBV7-9; J: TRBJ1-3; CDR3: CASSPNRPTGGNTIYF; DNA: TGTGCCAGCAGCCCCAATCGCCCCACAGGGGGAAACACCATATATTTT
length: 15; size: -; D: -; V: TRBV11-1; J: TRBJ2-3; CDR3: CASSFSERHTDTQYF; DNA: TGTGCCAGCAGCTTCTCTGAGCGCCACACAGATACGCAGTATTTT
length: 13; size: -; D: -; V: TRBV19; J: TRBJ1-1; CDR3: CASSRVLNTEAFF; DNA: TGTGCCAGTAGCAGGGTATTGAACACTGAAGCTTTCTTT
length: 13; size: -; D: -; V: TRBV3-1/TRBV3-2; J: TRBJ1-5; CDR3: CASSQVQDQPQHF; DNA: TGTGCCAGCAGCCAAGTTCAGGATCAGCCCCAGCATTTT